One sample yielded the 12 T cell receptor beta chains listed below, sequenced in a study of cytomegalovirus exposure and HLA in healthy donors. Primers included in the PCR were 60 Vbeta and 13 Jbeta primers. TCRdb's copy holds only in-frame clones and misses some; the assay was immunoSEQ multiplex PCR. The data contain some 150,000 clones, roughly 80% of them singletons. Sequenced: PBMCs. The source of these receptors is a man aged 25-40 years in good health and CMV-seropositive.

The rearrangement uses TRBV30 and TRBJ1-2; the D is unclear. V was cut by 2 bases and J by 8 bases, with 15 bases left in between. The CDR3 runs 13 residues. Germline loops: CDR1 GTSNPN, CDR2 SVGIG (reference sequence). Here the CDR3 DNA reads TGTGCCTGGAGTAGGAAGGGAGGGAACGGCTACACCTTC. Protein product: CAWSRKGGNGYTF. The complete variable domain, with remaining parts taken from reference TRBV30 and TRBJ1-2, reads SQTIHQWPATLVQPVGSPLSLECTVEGTSNPNLYWYRQAAGRGLQLLFYSVGIGQISSEVPQNLSASRPQDRQFILSSKKLLLSDSGFYLCAWSRKGGNGYTFGSGTRLTVV.

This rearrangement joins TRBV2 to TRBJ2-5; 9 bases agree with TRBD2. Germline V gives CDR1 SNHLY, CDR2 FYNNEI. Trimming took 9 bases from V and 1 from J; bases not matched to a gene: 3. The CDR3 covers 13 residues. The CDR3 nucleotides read TGTGCCAGTAGCGGGGGACGCCAAGAGACCCAGTACTTC. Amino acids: CASSGGRQETQYF.

DNA of the CDR3: TGTGCCACCAGCAGACTGGTTAGACTAGCGGGGGGCACAGATACGCAGTATTTT. Translated, it gives CATSRLVRLAGGTDTQYF. V and J are TRBV15 and TRBJ2-3, with 12 bases lining up with TRBD2. The trim removed 2 bases at V and 1 base at J, leaving 7 bases unmatched. The CDR3 runs to 18 residues. CDR1 and CDR2 (germline): LNHNV, YYDKDF (reference sequence).

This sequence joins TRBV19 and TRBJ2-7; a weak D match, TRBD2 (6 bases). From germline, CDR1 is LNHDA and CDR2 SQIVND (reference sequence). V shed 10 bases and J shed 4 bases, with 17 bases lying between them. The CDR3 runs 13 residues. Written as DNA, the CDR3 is TGTGCCACTGGAGGGAGGCCGGGGTACGAGCAGTACTTC. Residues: CATGGRPGYEQYF.

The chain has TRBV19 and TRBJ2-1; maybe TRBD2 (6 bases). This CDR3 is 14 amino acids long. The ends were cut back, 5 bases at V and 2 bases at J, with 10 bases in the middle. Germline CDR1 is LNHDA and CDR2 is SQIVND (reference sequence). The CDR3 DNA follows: TGTGCCAGTAGTTCGGTAGCGGCCTACAATGAGCAGTTCTTC. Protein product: CASSSVAAYNEQFF.

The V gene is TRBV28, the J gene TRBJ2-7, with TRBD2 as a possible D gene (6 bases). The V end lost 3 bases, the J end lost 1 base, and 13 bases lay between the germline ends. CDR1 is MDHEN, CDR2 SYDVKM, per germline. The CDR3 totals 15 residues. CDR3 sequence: CASSFSGEESYEQYF. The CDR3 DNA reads TGTGCCAGCAGTTTCTCGGGGGAGGAATCCTACGAGCAGTACTTC.

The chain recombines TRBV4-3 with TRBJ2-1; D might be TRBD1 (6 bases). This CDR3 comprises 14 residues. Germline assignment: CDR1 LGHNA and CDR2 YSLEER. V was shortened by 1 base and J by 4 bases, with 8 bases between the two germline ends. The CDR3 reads CASSQVQGYNEQFF. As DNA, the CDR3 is TGCGCCAGCAGCCAAGTACAGGGATACAATGAGCAGTTCTTC.

The CDR3 sequence is CASRPTGTGGNTGELFF. The CDR3 nucleotides are TGCGCCAGCAGACCTACCGGGACAGGGGGCAACACCGGGGAGCTGTTTTTT. The chain joins TRBV10-1 to TRBJ2-2; 12 bases map to TRBD1. With V trimmed by 6 bases and J by 2 bases, 7 bases remained unmatched. The germline CDR1 and CDR2 sequences are WNHNN and SYGVQD (reference sequence). The CDR3 is 17 amino acids.

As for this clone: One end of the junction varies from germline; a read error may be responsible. The DNA for the CDR3 is TGCGCCAACAGCCAAGCCAGGCGGAACACTGAAGCTTTCTTT. It encodes CANSQARRNTEAFF. The rearrangement uses TRBV4-3 and TRBJ1-1; D remains ambiguous. The length of the CDR3 is 14 residues. Germline assignment: CDR1 LGHNA and CDR2 YSLEER.

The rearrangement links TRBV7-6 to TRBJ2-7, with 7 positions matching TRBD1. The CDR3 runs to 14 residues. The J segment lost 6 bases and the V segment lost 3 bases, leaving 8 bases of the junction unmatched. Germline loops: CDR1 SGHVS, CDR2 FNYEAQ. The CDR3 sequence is CASSFRQGHGEQYF. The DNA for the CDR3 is TGTGCCAGCAGCTTCAGACAGGGCCACGGCGAGCAGTACTTC.

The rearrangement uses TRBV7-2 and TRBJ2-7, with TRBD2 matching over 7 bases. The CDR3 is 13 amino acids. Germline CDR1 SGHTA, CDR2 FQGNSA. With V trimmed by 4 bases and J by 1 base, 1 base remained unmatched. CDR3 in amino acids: CASSSGGSYEQYF. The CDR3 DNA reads TGTGCCAGCAGCTCGGGGGGATCCTACGAGCAGTACTTC.

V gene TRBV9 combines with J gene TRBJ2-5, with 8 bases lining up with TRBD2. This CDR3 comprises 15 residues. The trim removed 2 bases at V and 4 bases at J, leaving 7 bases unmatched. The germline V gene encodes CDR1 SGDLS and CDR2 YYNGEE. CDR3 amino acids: CASSVMGAGGETQYF. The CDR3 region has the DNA TGTGCCAGCAGCGTGATGGGGGCGGGGGGAGAGACCCAGTACTTC.